This is a list of T cell receptor beta chains from one sample in a study of T cell responses to AZD1222 COVID-19 vaccine. Sequencing used immunoSEQ multiplex PCR; TCRdb keeps in-frame clones, though not all of them. The sample shows fewer than 150,000 clones, 84% of them seen only once. The input for sequencing was peripheral blood, taken on day 0 of AZD1222 vaccination. All receptors derive from an adult in good health. CDR3s include the opening cysteine and the closing phenylalanine or tryptophan. The D gene is left open where the match is weak. For some rows the clone size is stated as once, few or many, or as a class when expanded; others skip it.

size	V	D	J	DNA	CDR3
.	TRBV6-5	TRBD1	TRBJ2-7	TGTGCCAGCACAACAGGGGGTTCCTACGAGCAGTACTTC	CASTTGGSYEQYF
.	TRBV4-1	.	TRBJ2-4	TGCGCCAGCAGCCACCCTGACACATTCAAAAACATTCAGTACTTC	CASSHPDTFKNIQYF
.	TRBV24-1	.	TRBJ1-2	TGTGCCACCAGTGATGCTGACTGGGGCTATGGCTACACCTTC	CATSDADWGYGYTF
.	TRBV28	.	TRBJ1-2	TGTGCCAGCAGTTTTCTGCAGGGGAGGAGTTATGGCTACACCTTC	CASSFLQGRSYGYTF
once	TRBV6-5	TRBD1	TRBJ2-7	TGTGCCAGCTCCAACAGGGGCTACGAGCAGTACTTC	CASSNRGYEQYF
.	TRBV9	.	TRBJ1-1	TGTGCCAGCAGCCCTCCTTCCGTACTGAACACTGAAGCTTTCTTT	CASSPPSVLNTEAFF
.	TRBV29-1	.	TRBJ1-1	TGCAGCGCCGGACAGCTTTTGAACACTGAAGCTTTCTTT	CSAGQLLNTEAFF
.	TRBV28	TRBD1	TRBJ1-4	TGTGCCAGCAGCTCGACCGGGACAGGGAGTGAAAAACTGTTTTTT	CASSSTGTGSEKLFF
.	TRBV4-1	.	TRBJ2-2	TGCGCCAGCAGCCAAGATCGGCAGAACACCGGGGAGCTGTTTTTT	CASSQDRQNTGELFF
few	TRBV5-8	TRBD1	TRBJ2-2	TGTGCCAGCAGTACCTGGACAGGGGATGGTCGGGGCACCGGGGAGCTGTTTTTT	CASSTWTGDGRGTGELFF
.	TRBV2	.	TRBJ2-7	TGTGCCAGCTCAAGGGGCCGCTACGAGCAGTACTTC	CASSRGRYEQYF
.	TRBV28	.	TRBJ1-3	TGTGCCAGCAGTTTAGGTTGGCAGAATAATGGAAACACCATATATTTT	CASSLGWQNNGNTIYF
.	TRBV28	.	TRBJ1-2	TGTGCCAGCAGTTTAAGAAGGAGGGTTATCTCCGGCTATGGCTACACCTTC	CASSLRRRVISGYGYTF
.	TRBV19	.	TRBJ2-6	TGTGCCAGTAGTATAAGGGGCCCTGGGGCCAACGTCCTGACTTTC	CASSIRGPGANVLTF
.	TRBV7-3	.	TRBJ2-1	TGTGCCAGCAGCTCCAGGGGAGACAATGAGCAGTTCTTC	CASSSRGDNEQFF
.	TRBV5-5	.	TRBJ2-7	TGTGCCAGCAGCTTAGACATGAGCGAGCAGTACTTC	CASSLDMSEQYF
.	TRBV2	.	TRBJ1-1	TGTGCCAGCAGTGAAATGGGACCGAACACTGAAGCTTTCTTT	CASSEMGPNTEAFF
once	TRBV5-6	.	TRBJ1-6	TGTGCCAGCAGCTTGCGGTCGGCAAGGACAAATTCACCCCTCCACTTT	CASSLRSARTNSPLHF
many	TRBV6-2/TRBV6-3	TRBD1	TRBJ1-2	TGTGCCAGCAGCCCCTCCCAAGACAGGGGTGGCTACACCTTC	CASSPSQDRGGYTF
.	TRBV6-4	TRBD2	TRBJ2-3	TGTGCCAGCAGTGACCGCGGGGGGGGTACAGATACGCAGTATTTT	CASSDRGGGTDTQYF
.	TRBV5-4	.	TRBJ1-6	TGTGCCAGCAGCTTGGCGGGACCTATTAATTCACCCCTCCACTTT	CASSLAGPINSPLHF
.	TRBV7-9	.	TRBJ1-4	TGTGCCAGCAGCTACGACAGAAGGAATGAAAAACTGTTTTTT	CASSYDRRNEKLFF
.	TRBV5-1	.	TRBJ2-5	TGCGCCAGCAGCCCGGAGCTTATGCGGGAGACCCAGTACTTC	CASSPELMRETQYF
.	TRBV18	TRBD1	TRBJ1-3	TGTGCCAGCTCGTCGGGACAGCCCTCTGGAAACACCATATATTTT	CASSSGQPSGNTIYF
.	TRBV19	.	TRBJ2-1	TGTGCCAGTAGCCCCACGGGGTTGGCCTTTAACAATGAGCAGTTCTTC	CASSPTGLAFNNEQFF
.	TRBV5-4	.	TRBJ1-2	TGTGCCAGCAGCTTGGCCCTGGATTTAAACTATGGCTACACCTTC	CASSLALDLNYGYTF
.	TRBV5-1	TRBD2	TRBJ2-1	TGCGCCAGCAGCTTCCGACTAGCGGGGGCCAGCCCTGAGCAGTTCTTC	CASSFRLAGASPEQFF
.	TRBV5-4	TRBD1	TRBJ1-4	TGTGCCAGCAGCTCCAACAGGGGGTTTTTT	CASSSNRGFF
.	TRBV7-9	.	TRBJ1-4	TGTGCCAGCAGCTTCGCTGTAGAAAAACTGTTTTTT	CASSFAVEKLFF
.	TRBV28	.	TRBJ2-1	TGTGCCAGCAGTTTAGGACAGCTCCTATCCTACAATGAGCAGTTCTTC	CASSLGQLLSYNEQFF
few	TRBV5-1	TRBD2	TRBJ2-5	TGCGCCAGCAGCGCTGGGACTAGCGGGGGGCTGCCTTACCAAGAGACCCAGTACTTC	CASSAGTSGGLPYQETQYF
.	TRBV2	.	TRBJ1-5	TGTGCCAGCACCATTTGGGACGGAGATCAGCCCCAGCATTTT	CASTIWDGDQPQHF
few	TRBV3-1/TRBV3-2	.	TRBJ2-2	TGTGCCAGCAGCCTGCGGGGTAACACCGGGGAGCTGTTTTTT	CASSLRGNTGELFF
.	TRBV12-3/TRBV12-4	.	TRBJ1-2	TGTGCCAGCACGGCGGTGGATAACTATGGCTACACCTTC	CASTAVDNYGYTF
once	TRBV11-2	.	TRBJ1-1	TGTGCCAGCAGCCCTGGGAGAACCGAAACTCGGACTGAAGCTTTCTTT	CASSPGRTETRTEAFF
.	TRBV16	TRBD1	TRBJ1-2	TGTGCCAGCAGCCAAAAACCGGGACAGCTCTATGGCTACACCTTC	CASSQKPGQLYGYTF
.	TRBV5-1	TRBD1	TRBJ2-2	TGCGCCAGCAGCTTGCCCCGGACAGGGGGGAACACCGGGGAGCTGTTTTTT	CASSLPRTGGNTGELFF
.	TRBV6-5	TRBD1	TRBJ1-4	TGTGCCAGCAGCCCCGGGGCTAGACAGGGTGAAAAACTGTTTTTT	CASSPGARQGEKLFF
.	TRBV9	.	TRBJ1-4	TGTGCCAGCAGCGTAGAGCAGGGAACTAATGAAAAACTGTTTTTT	CASSVEQGTNEKLFF
once	TRBV6-5	.	TRBJ1-2	TGTGCCAGCAGTCCCACGGGACAAGGGGTCTATGGCTACACCTTC	CASSPTGQGVYGYTF
.	TRBV19	.	TRBJ2-3	TGTGCCAGTAGTATTCGGGCGGGCTCGGGCACAGATACGCAGTATTTT	CASSIRAGSGTDTQYF
.	TRBV19	.	TRBJ2-2	TGTGCCAGTAGATCCAGCCCAGGGAACACCGGGGAGCTGTTTTTT	CASRSSPGNTGELFF
.	TRBV28	.	TRBJ2-3	TGTGCCAGCAGTTTATCACGAGGTGGTAGCACAGATACGCAGTATTTT	CASSLSRGGSTDTQYF